This T cell receptor (beta chain) was observed in a study of OX40 agonist ivuxolimab in advanced cancers. Notes on the research overall: Ivuxolimab was an agonistic, fully human IgG2 monoclonal antibody directed against OX40 (CD134), a costimulatory receptor. The dose-escalation cohort was about 87% male with a mean age of about 54 years, ranging from roughly 23 to 90. Peripheral TCRbeta sequencing aimed to test whether ivuxolimab altered TCR sequence diversity and caused clonal T-cell expansion. Prior anti-PD-1, anti-PD-L1 or anti-CTLA-4 therapy was permitted, and 40% to 50% of dose-escalation patients had received checkpoint inhibitors. The monotherapy dose-escalation portion (N of about 50 patients) of the phase I ivuxolimab trial is reported in the paper. Of the roughly 50 dose-escalation patients, hepatocellular carcinoma was present in roughly 19, melanoma in roughly 15, renal cell carcinoma in 9 and head and neck cancer in 9. Intravenous ivuxolimab was administered to patients every 2 weeks at six dose levels: 0.01, 0.1, 0.3, 1.5, 3 and 10 mg/kg. Partial responses occurred in three dose-escalation patients, of whom one had hepatocellular carcinoma and two had cutaneous melanoma. The research as a whole found: After ivuxolimab, expanded clones were on average more numerous among CD8+ T cells than among CD4+ T cells. At doses from 0.1 to 3.0 mg/kg, clonal expansion was seen in both CD4+ and CD8+ blood T cells between baseline and week 6. In the 0.1-3.0 mg/kg groups, partial responders had among the lowest normalized peripheral clonal expansion, particularly in CD8+ T cells. The antigen specificity of the clonally expanded peripheral T cells was not determined. Low levels of normalized T-cell clonal expansion were also seen in some patients who did not respond.

CDR3 length: 13 amino acids, cysteine to phenylalanine. The only DNA kept is the CDR3, 39 bases in frame from the first base. According to the germline V gene, CDR1 reads SGHVS and CDR2 reads FNYEAQ. The trial excluded patients who had a history of autoimmune disease or who were on systemic immunosuppression. Peripheral blood for TCR sequencing was collected from all dose cohorts at baseline, on cycle 4 day 1, and on cycle 7 day 1. Samples were obtained from an open-label, multicenter, first-in-human phase I dose-escalation trial of ivuxolimab. Adults with locally advanced or metastatic melanoma, renal cell, hepatocellular, or head and neck squamous cell carcinoma were enrolled in the trial. Before TCR sequencing, CD4+ T cells and CD8+ T cells were sorted from peripheral blood as separate populations. Genomic DNA was extracted from sorted cells for sequencing of the TCRbeta CDR3 region. The immunoSEQ Assay was used for sequencing of TCRbeta CDR3 regions. Entries here come from immuneACCESS through TCRdb and include only in-frame sequences with V and J called. Some clones fail to appear in such tables; in the studies checked, an unresolved V gene covers under half of the shortfall, and the cause of the remainder is unknown. This sample holds roughly 67,000 clones; around 87% were observed only once. 3.5% to 5% of the sample comes from the top ten.

With regard to this clone: Its antigen is unknown. An end of the junction differs from the germline gene, which may be a read error.

The chain was built from TRBV7-6 and TRBJ1-4, with the D gene not confidently named. Sample: CD4+ or CD8+ T cells sorted from blood, taken in a trial of the OX40 agonist ivuxolimab. The sequence derives from an adult with an advanced solid tumor such as melanoma, head and neck, liver or kidney cancer. The nucleotides read TGTGCCAGCAGTTTAGACCGTACTGAAAAACTGTTTTTT. Its translation is CASSLDRTEKLFF.